This entry lists 11 T cell receptor beta chains sequenced from one sample in a study of blood T cell repertoires in COVID-19. Libraries were prepared by immunoSEQ multiplex PCR; TCRdb keeps only in-frame clonotypes and omits some of them. The sample lists hundreds of thousands of clones; 75% to 85% were seen once. Sequenced material: PBMCs or T cells enriched from blood (not recorded which). These receptors originate from a woman aged 50 to 60 with acute COVID-19.

The chain joins TRBV20-1 to TRBJ1-2, with 7 bases lining up with TRBD1. Germline V gene sequence: CDR1 DFQATT, CDR2 SNEGSKA (reference sequence). J lost 4 bases, V lost 5 bases, and 1 base had no gene match. The CDR3 spans 11 residues. The CDR3 spells CSAGDSYGYTF. The CDR3, as DNA: TGCAGTGCTGGGGACAGCTATGGCTACACCTTC.

The rearrangement joins TRBV7-2 to TRBJ1-2, with a weak D call TRBD1 (6 bases). V gave up 5 bases and J gave up 8 bases, with 18 bases separating them. This CDR3 has 14 amino acids. Germline values: CDR1 SGHTA, CDR2 FQGNSA. CDR3 nucleotides: TGTGCCAGCAGCCCGGAATACAGGGATCGGGGCTACACCTTC. Translation gives CASSPEYRDRGYTF.

This chain uses TRBV5-1 with TRBJ1-1; D uncertain. In germline, CDR1 is SGHRS, CDR2 YFSETQ. The V end lost 4 bases, the J end lost 4 bases, and 11 bases lay between the germline ends. The CDR3 extends over 13 amino acids. CDR3 amino acids: CASSPGIATEAFF. The CDR3 region has the DNA TGCGCCAGCAGCCCGGGGATCGCCACTGAAGCTTTCTTT.

The chain has TRBV19 and TRBJ1-1, with 7 bases aligning to TRBD1. CDR1 and CDR2 from the germline V gene are LNHDA and SQIVND (reference sequence). The length of the CDR3 is 13 residues. V gave up 8 bases and J gave up 4 bases; unmatched junction bases: 7. CDR3 DNA sequence: TGTGCCAGTGGTGGACAGGCCGTCACTGAAGCTTTCTTT. This codes for CASGGQAVTEAFF.

Turning to this clone: Distinct nucleotide sequences in the sample also encode this CDR3. The chain combines TRBV5-1 with TRBJ1-1; maybe TRBD1 (6 bases). V lost 0 bases and J lost 1, with 7 bases in between. The CDR3 covers 14 residues. Germline CDR1 is SGHRS and CDR2 is YFSETQ. Here the CDR3 reads CASSLARGNTEAFF. Here the CDR3 DNA reads TGCGCCAGCAGCTTGGCCAGGGGGAACACTGAAGCTTTCTTT.

This rearrangement joins TRBV10-1 to TRBJ1-5, with a weak D call TRBD1 (5 bases). The ends were cut back, 3 bases at V and 1 base at J, with 13 bases in the middle. The CDR3 runs to 16 residues. The germline CDR1 and CDR2 sequences are WNHNN and SYGVQD (reference sequence). In DNA, the CDR3 is TGCGCCAGCAGTGAAGGGGCAGGGCAGAGCAATCAGCCCCAGCATTTT. Its translation: CASSEGAGQSNQPQHF.

The CDR3 is CASIRASPYEQYF. For the CDR3, the DNA is TGTGCCAGCATCAGGGCCTCCCCCTACGAGCAGTACTTC. The V gene is TRBV6-5, the J gene TRBJ2-7, with D maybe TRBD1 (5 bases). Germline V lookup: CDR1 MNHEY, CDR2 SVGAGI. This CDR3 contains 13 residues. V was shortened by 7 bases and J by 2 bases, with 12 bases between the two germline ends.

This rearrangement joins TRBV19 to TRBJ2-5, with D maybe TRBD1 (5 bases). Trimming removed 5 bases from V and 1 base from J, with 11 bases in between. Germline lookup yields CDR1 LNHDA and CDR2 SQIVND (reference sequence). The CDR3 loop spans 14 amino acids. The CDR3: CASSSQGFQETQYF. The DNA for the CDR3 is TGTGCCAGTAGTTCCCAGGGATTCCAAGAGACCCAGTACTTC.

The V and J genes are TRBV14 and TRBJ1-2, with TRBD1 as a possible D gene (6 bases). The CDR3 loop spans 16 amino acids. Germline V gene lookup returns CDR1 SGHDN and CDR2 FVKESK. Trimming removed 0 bases from V and 1 base from J, with 12 bases in between. CDR3 region: CASSQDIQGDNYGYTF. The CDR3 DNA follows: TGTGCCAGCAGCCAAGATATACAGGGAGATAACTATGGCTACACCTTC.

V and J are TRBV7-9 and TRBJ1-1; weak D call: TRBD1 (6 bases). V lost 7 bases to trimming and J lost 5 bases, with 14 bases between them. This CDR3 contains 13 residues. Germline values: CDR1 SEHNR, CDR2 FQNEAQ (reference sequence). In DNA form, the CDR3 reads TGTGCCAGCATCCTAAAGGGGGGGACTGAAGCTTTCTTT. Translation: CASILKGGTEAFF.

This clone has a handful of counts. The chain links TRBV7-9 to TRBJ1-2; 9 bases are shared with TRBD1. The CDR3 extends over 15 amino acids. V shed 4 bases, J shed 5 bases, and the junction held 8 bases outside the gene matches. Looked up from germline, CDR1 is SEHNR and CDR2 is FQNEAQ (reference sequence). The CDR3 loop reads CASSSTDRGSYGYTF. The CDR3 region has the DNA TGTGCCAGCAGCTCCACGGACAGGGGATCTTATGGCTACACCTTC.